This T cell receptor (beta chain) is drawn from a study of CD8 T cells in ankylosing spondylitis. The CDR3 has 14 amino acids. The germline CDR1 and CDR2 sequences are DFQATT and SNEGSKA (reference sequence). The ends were cut back, 1 base at V and 4 bases at J, with 13 bases in the middle. Study observations and caveats: As for the disease-linked clones, they showed a CD8+ phenotype and occurred at relatively low frequencies in peripheral blood. Certain motif variants had earlier appeared in reactive arthritis synovial fluid and blood. The study identified a TCR beta motif of seven or eight highly homologous variants that appeared characteristic of ankylosing spondylitis blood. Researchers reportedly found disease-linked clones significantly enriched in matched ankylosing spondylitis synovial fluid.

Scientists made TCR beta libraries using quantitative 5'-RACE with molecular barcodes. TCRdb redid the calling of the 5' RACE reads with MiXCR, one entry per CDR3 protein. The sample includes about 500,000 distinct CDR3 sequences, approximately 11% of them seen just once. A remark on this clonotype: Antigen: not known.

This clonotype was sampled from a male donor with ankylosing spondylitis. The V call is TRBV20-1, the J call TRBJ2-5, with unresolved D. Sequencing was carried out using blood, either unsorted or a sorted T cell fraction (not recorded which). The CDR3 sequence: CSARASLKRETQYF. The CDR3 bases are TGCAGTGCTAGAGCGAGCCTTAAGAGAGAGACCCAGTACTTC.